The present entry profiles one TCR beta chain with its context. The protocol was immunoSEQ multiplex PCR, while the TCRdb copy is restricted to in-frame clones and leaves out a portion. The data show about 79,000 clones, roughly nine tenths seen once. The data belong to a study of OX40 agonist ivuxolimab in advanced cancers. Study information: Patients received intravenous ivuxolimab every 2 weeks at 0.01 to 10 mg/kg.

Per the germline V gene, CDR1 is MNHNS and CDR2 is SASEGT. The trim removed 0 bases at V and 4 bases at J, leaving 5 bases unmatched. The CDR3 contains 16 residues. The sequences come from CD4+ or CD8+ T cells sorted from blood, collected in a trial of the OX40 agonist ivuxolimab. This chain links TRBV6-1 with TRBJ1-5; 8 bases match TRBD1. The receptor was derived from an adult with an advanced solid tumor such as melanoma, head and neck, liver or kidney cancer. CDR3 loop: CASSEAGTGSNQPQHF. The CDR3 nucleotides are TGTGCCAGCAGTGAAGCGGGGACAGGTTCGAATCAGCCCCAGCATTTT.